Sequencing of this T cell receptor beta chain was carried out in a study of identical twins (dated by TCRdb to the mid-2010s). Regarding the study in general: To test whether fetal clonotypes persist, the study used deep sequencing on TCR alpha and beta repertoires from monozygotic twins, unrelated adults of various ages, and cord blood. To rule out contamination, the twin experiments were replicated at different times with different library preparation protocols. The paper's findings and limits, for the study overall: Out-of-frame TCR alpha sharing in monozygotic twins was systematically underestimated by recombination models, whereas sharing between unrelated individuals was in agreement with the recombination models. Excess twin sharing in beta out-of-frame sequences was weaker because fewer shared sequences lowered the signal-to-noise ratio. Compared with coincidental sharing between unrelated individuals, out-of-frame TCR alpha sequences shared between twins showed an excess of sequences with low generation probability. Abundant cord blood beta clonotypes carried fewer insertions; young adult naive repertoires showed a weaker similar trend, while memory repertoires showed none. Conclusions relied on cross-sectional statistical analysis, since the same donors could not be followed over many years. Zero-insertion analyses could be partly confounded by invariant T cells such as MAIT and iNKT, though diverse VJ usage argued against such confounding for most clonotypes.

From the germline V gene, CDR1 is SGHVS and CDR2 is FQNEAQ. The CDR3 covers 16 residues, taking in both the cysteine and the phenylalanine. Left in the record is the CDR3 DNA by itself, 48 bases read in frame from the first base. Unmatched junction bases come to 10, with V trimmed by 5 bases and J by 3 bases. Preparation of the library involved 5' RACE. Data came from an Illumina HiSeq 2000. Template switching introduced a universal primer binding site; the final cDNA contained a unique molecular identifier, enabling accurate counting of TCR cDNA molecules. Specific primers in the conserved constant-segment region were used to synthesize first-strand cDNA for TCR alpha and beta chains. Each cDNA library was double barcoded, with a SMART-Mk sample barcode plus Illumina barcodes, to control for contamination. Two successive PCR steps introduced TruSeq adapter sequences along with Illumina sample barcodes. TCR alpha and beta cDNA libraries were sequenced on the Illumina HiSeq platform with custom primers. Under the source paper's analysis protocol: MiGEC processed the raw reads to extract unique molecular identifiers, while MiXCR was used to determine the CDR3 positions. For each individual, recombination models were inferred using an EM algorithm with the repgenHMM and IGoR tools. Shared clonotypes were analyzed with the tcR package in R, and sharing was normalized by the product of cloneset sizes. To study raw recombination without the effects of thymic and clonal selection, out-of-frame nonproductive sequences were analyzed. The public reads were reanalyzed by TCRdb: fastp trimming at Q25, MiXCR alignment, in-frame beta chains only. Duplicate CDR3 protein sequences are folded into a single record with the most common DNA and genes. These V and J calls originate from TCRdb's pipeline instead of the authors' own analysis. Here the sample has 600,000 to 800,000 distinct CDR3 sequences; approximately 21% occur a single time. The leading ten clones occupy roughly 4.3% of the sample.

In regard to this clonotype: What antigen it recognizes has not been identified. Within one base of it there is no much larger clone, and no base qualities were kept.

Only healthy Caucasian donors were included. The twin cohort comprised three pairs of female monozygotic twins, all aged roughly 18 to 29 years. RNA for TCR libraries was isolated from peripheral blood mononuclear cells. The same sample was also studied in work on T cells expressing NK-cell markers. As the second publication notes: Fewer than ten donors provided sorted CD3+CD56+NKG2C+, CD3+CD56+NKG2C- and CD3+CD56-NKG2C+ T-cell subsets, whose TCR beta-chain repertoires were profiled. Of the eight sequenced donors, seven were found to be HCMV-seropositive and one was found to be HCMV-seronegative. In several experiments an anti-gammadeltaTCR antibody was added to restrict sorting to alphabetaTCR-expressing T cells. In a handful of donors, the dominant CD3+CD56+NKG2C+ clonotypes were found to rank among the top 10 CD8+ clonotypes and to make up about 1.0-7.5% of CD8+ T cells. Those dominant clonotypes were again the most abundant among CD3+CD56-NKG2C+ cells in a few donors, at roughly 25-65%. It remained unclear whether the expanded NKG2C-expressing T cell clones were specific for HCMV antigens. The eight sequenced donors were randomly selected healthy volunteers, three men and five women. To determine HCMV serostatus, a commercial ELISA kit was used to detect HCMV-specific IgG in serum. For about 6 donors, unsorted PBMC were also used to sequence bulk peripheral blood T-cell repertoires. MIGEC was used to demultiplex reads and group the reads by UMI, and MiTCR was used to assemble and quantify clonotypes. Only TCR cDNA sequences supported by at least two reads were kept to exclude erroneous sequences. The tcR package was used for downstream repertoire analysis, with clonotypes matched between fractions based on CDR3 nucleotide sequence plus V segment. VDJmatch was used to annotate antigen specificity against VDJdb, with one amino acid substitution in CDR3 allowed.

Sequenced input: PBMCs. The sequence derives from a woman aged 18-29 years in good health. The rearrangement joined TRBV7-8 to TRBJ1-2; TRBD1 aligns with 9 central bases. The CDR3 reads as follows: CASSQPGTGRDYGYTF. The bases read TGTGCCAGCAGCCAGCCCGGGACAGGGCGCGACTATGGCTACACCTTC.